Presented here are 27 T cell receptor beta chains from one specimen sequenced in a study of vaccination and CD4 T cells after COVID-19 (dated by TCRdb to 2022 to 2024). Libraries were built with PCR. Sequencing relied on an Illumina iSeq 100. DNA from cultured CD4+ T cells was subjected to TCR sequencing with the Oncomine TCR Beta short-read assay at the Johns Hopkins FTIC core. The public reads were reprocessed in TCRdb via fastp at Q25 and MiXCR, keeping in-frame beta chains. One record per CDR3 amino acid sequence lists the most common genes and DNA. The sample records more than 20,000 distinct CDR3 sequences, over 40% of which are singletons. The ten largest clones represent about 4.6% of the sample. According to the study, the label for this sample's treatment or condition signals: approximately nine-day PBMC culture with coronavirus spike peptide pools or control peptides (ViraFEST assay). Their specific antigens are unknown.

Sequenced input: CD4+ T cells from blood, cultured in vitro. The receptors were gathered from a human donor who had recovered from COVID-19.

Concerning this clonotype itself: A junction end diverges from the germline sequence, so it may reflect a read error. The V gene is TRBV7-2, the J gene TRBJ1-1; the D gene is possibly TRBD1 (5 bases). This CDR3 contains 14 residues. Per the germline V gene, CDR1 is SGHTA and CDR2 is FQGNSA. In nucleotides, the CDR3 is TGTGCCAGCAGCTTAGGTGGGGCCACCACTGGAGCTTTCTTT. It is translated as CASSLGGATTGAFF. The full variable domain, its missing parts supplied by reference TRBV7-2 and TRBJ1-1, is GAGVSQSPSNKVTEKGKDVELRCDPISGHTALYWYRQSLGQGLEFLIYFQGNSAPDKSGLPSDRFSAERTGGSVSTLTIQRTQQEDSAVYLCASSLGGATTGAFFGQGTRLTVV.

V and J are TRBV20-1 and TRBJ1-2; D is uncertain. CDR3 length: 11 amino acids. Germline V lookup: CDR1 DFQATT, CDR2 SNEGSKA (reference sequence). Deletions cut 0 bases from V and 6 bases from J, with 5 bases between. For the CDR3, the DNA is TGCAGTGCTAGAGACGTTAATGGCTACACCTTC. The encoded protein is CSARDVNGYTF.

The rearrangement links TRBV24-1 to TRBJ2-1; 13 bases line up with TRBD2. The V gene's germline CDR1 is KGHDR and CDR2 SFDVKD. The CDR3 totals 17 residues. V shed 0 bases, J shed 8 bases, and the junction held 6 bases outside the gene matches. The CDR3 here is CATSDLAGTSGIDEQFF. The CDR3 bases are TGTGCCACCAGTGATTTGGCGGGGACTAGCGGGATCGATGAGCAGTTCTTC.

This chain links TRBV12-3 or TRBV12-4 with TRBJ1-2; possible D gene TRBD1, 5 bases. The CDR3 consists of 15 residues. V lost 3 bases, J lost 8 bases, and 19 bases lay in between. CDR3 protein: CASSLRWDSQGGYTF. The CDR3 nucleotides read TGTGCCAGCAGTTTGCGGTGGGACTCTCAAGGGGGCTACACCTTC.

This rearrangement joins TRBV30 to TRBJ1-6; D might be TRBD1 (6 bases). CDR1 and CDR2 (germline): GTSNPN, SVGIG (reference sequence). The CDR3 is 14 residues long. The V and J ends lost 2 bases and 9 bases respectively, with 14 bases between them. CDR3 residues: CAWSRKQGGSPLHF. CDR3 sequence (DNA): TGTGCCTGGAGTAGAAAACAGGGTGGTTCACCCCTCCACTTT.

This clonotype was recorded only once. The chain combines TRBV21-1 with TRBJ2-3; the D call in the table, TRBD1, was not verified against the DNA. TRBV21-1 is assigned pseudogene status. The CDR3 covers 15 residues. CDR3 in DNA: TGTGCCAGCAGCAATACGCGGGGGAAGGCAGATACGCAGTATTTT. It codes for CASSNTRGKADTQYF.

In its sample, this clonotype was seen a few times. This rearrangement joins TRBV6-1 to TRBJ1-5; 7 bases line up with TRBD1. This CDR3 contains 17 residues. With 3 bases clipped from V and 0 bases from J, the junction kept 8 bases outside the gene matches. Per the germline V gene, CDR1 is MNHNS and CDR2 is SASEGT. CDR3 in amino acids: CASSDRDRIYSNQPQHF. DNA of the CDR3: TGTGCCAGCAGTGACCGGGACAGAATTTATAGCAATCAGCCCCAGCATTTT.

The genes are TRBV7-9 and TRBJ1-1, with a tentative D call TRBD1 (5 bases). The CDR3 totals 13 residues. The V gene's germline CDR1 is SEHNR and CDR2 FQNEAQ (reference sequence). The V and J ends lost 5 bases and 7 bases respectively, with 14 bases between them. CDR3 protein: CASSLRGDGEAFF. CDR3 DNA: TGTGCCAGCAGCCTCAGAGGGGATGGTGAAGCTTTCTTT. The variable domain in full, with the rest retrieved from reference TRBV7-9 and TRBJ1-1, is DTGVSQNPRHKITKRGQNVTFRCDPISEHNRLYWYRQTLGQGPEFLTYFQNEAQLEKSRLLSDRFSAERPKGSFSTLEIQRTEQGDSAMYLCASSLRGDGEAFFGQGTRLTVV.

The CDR3 here is CASSVFGVSNQPQHF. The DNA of the CDR3 is TGTGCCAGCAGTGTCTTCGGGGTTAGCAATCAGCCCCAGCATTTT. The V call is TRBV2, the J call TRBJ1-5; D is unresolved. The CDR3 covers 15 residues. The germline V gene has CDR1 SNHLY and CDR2 FYNNEI. The V gene lost 4 bases and the J gene lost 0 bases, with 10 bases spanning the gap.

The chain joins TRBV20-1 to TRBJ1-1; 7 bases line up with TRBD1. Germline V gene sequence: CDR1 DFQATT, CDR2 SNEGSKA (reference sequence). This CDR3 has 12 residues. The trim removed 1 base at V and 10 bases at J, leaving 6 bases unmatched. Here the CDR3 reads CSARVTGERAFF. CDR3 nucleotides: TGCAGTGCTAGAGTCACAGGGGAGAGAGCTTTCTTT.

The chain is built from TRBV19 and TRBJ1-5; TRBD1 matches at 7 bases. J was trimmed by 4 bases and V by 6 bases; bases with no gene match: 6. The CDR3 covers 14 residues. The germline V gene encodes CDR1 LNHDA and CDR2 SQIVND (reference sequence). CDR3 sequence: CASRGTVENQPQHF. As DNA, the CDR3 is TGTGCCAGTAGAGGGACAGTTGAAAATCAGCCCCAGCATTTT.

The CDR3 coding sequence is TGTGCCAGTAGTACCCGGGACAGGGTTCCCAACGTCCTGACTTTC. Its translation is CASSTRDRVPNVLTF. The genes are TRBV19 and TRBJ2-6; 9 nucleotides align to TRBD1. CDR1 is LNHDA and CDR2 is SQIVND in the germline V gene (reference sequence). CDR3 length equals 15 residues. Losses at the gene ends were 4 bases for V and 8 bases for J; bases not matched to a gene: 6.

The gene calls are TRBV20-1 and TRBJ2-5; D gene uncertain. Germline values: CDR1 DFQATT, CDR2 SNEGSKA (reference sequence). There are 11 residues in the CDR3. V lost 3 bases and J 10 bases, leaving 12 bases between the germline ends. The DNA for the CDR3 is TGCAGTGCTAGTCCGGAAACCGTCCAGTACTTC. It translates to CSASPETVQYF.

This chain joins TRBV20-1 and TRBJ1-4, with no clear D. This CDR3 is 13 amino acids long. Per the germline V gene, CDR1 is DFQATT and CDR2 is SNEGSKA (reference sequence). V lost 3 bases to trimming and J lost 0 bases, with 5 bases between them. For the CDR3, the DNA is TGCAGTGCTAGCCGTGCAACTAATGAAAAACTGTTTTTT. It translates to CSASRATNEKLFF.

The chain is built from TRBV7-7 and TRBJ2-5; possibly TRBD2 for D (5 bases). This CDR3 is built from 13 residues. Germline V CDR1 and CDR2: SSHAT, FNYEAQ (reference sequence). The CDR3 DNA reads TGTGCTAGCGCCTTAAGGATCGGGGAGACCCAGTACTTC. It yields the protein CASALRIGETQYF.

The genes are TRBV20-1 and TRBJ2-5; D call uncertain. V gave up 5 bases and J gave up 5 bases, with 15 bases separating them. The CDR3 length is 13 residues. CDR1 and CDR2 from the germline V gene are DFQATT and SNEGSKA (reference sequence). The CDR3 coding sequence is TGCAGTGCTCCGGACGGGTACCGGGAGACCCAGTACTTC. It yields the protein CSAPDGYRETQYF.

Here the CDR3 reads CSAIRLAGTYEQYF. For the CDR3, the DNA is TGCAGTGCGATAAGACTAGCGGGAACCTACGAGCAGTACTTC. The chain is built from TRBV20-1 and TRBJ2-7; 11 nucleotides match TRBD2. Germline-derived CDR1 and CDR2 are DFQATT and SNEGSKA (reference sequence). With 6 bases clipped from V and 2 bases from J, the junction kept 6 bases outside the gene matches. The CDR3 covers 14 residues.

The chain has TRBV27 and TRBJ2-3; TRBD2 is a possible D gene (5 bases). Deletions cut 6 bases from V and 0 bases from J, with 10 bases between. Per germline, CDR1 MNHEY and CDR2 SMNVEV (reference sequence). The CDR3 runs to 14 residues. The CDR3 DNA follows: TGTGCCAGCAGCCCGCGGACTAGCACAGATACGCAGTATTTT. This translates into CASSPRTSTDTQYF.

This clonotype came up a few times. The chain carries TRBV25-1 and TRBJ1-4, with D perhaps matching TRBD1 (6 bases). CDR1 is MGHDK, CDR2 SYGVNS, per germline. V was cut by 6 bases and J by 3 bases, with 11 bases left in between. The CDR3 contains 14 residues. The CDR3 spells CASRLQGANEKLFF. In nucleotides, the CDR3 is TGTGCCAGCAGGTTACAGGGAGCTAATGAAAAACTGTTTTTT.

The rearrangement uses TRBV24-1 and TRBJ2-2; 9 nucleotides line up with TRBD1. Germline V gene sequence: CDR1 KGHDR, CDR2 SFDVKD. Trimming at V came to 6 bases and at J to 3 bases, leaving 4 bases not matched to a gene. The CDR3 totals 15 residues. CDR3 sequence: CATSPGQGYTGELFF. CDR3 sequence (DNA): TGTGCCACCAGTCCGGGACAGGGCTACACCGGGGAGCTGTTTTTT.

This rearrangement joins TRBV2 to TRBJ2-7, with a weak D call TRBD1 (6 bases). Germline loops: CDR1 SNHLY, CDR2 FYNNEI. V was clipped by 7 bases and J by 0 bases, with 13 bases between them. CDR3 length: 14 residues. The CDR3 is CASMRQGSSYEQYF. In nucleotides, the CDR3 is TGTGCCAGCATGCGGCAGGGGTCCTCCTACGAGCAGTACTTC.

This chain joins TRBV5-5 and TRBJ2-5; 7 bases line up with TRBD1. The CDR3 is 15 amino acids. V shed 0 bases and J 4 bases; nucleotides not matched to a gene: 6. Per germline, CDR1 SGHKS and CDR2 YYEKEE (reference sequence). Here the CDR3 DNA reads TGTGCCAGCAGCTTGGGGGCTACAGGGGCAGAGACCCAGTACTTC. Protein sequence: CASSLGATGAETQYF.

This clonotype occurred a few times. The CDR3 bases are TGTGCCAGCAGTCCCGGGACGGTGAACTATGGCTACACCTTC. This translates into CASSPGTVNYGYTF. This chain uses TRBV7-9 with TRBJ1-2; a weak D match, TRBD1 (5 bases). V was trimmed by 6 bases and J by 2 bases, leaving 13 bases between them. The CDR3 loop spans 14 amino acids. The germline V gene encodes CDR1 SEHNR and CDR2 FQNEAQ (reference sequence).

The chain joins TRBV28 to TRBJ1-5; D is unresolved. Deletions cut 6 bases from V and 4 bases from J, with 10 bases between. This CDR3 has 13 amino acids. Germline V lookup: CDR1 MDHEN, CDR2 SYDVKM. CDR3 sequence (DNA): TGTGCCAGCAGGTGGATAGCAAATCAGCCCCAGCATTTT. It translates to CASRWIANQPQHF.

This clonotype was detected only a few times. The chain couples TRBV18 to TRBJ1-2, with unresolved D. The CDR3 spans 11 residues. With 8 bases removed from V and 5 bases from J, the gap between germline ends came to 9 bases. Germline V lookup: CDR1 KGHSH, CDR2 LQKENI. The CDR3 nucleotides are TGTGCCAGCCGCTTGGGGTATGGCTACACCTTC. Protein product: CASRLGYGYTF.

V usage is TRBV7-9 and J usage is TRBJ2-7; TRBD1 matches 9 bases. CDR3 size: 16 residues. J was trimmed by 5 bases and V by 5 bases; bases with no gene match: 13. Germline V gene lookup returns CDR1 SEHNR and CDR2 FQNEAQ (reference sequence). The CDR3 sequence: CASSPTGNTGGDEQYF. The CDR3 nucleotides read TGTGCCAGCAGCCCAACTGGAAACACAGGGGGCGACGAGCAGTACTTC.

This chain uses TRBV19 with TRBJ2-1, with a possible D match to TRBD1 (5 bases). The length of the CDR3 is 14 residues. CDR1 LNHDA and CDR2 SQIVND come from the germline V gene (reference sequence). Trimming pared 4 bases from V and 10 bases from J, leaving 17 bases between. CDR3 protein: CASSTVSKGPEQFF. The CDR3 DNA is TGTGCCAGTAGTACAGTGTCAAAGGGGCCGGAGCAGTTCTTC.